This paragraph covers one TCR beta chain sequence. Its antigen is undetermined. Through a sample-barcoded 5' primer and a J-beta primer mix, a second PCR was run for roughly 6 to 12 cycles. TCRdb fed the 5' RACE reads into MiXCR, producing one record per CDR3 protein. The sample consists of roughly 680,000 distinct CDR3 sequences, approximately 52% of them appearing once. The length of the CDR3 is 14 residues. V shed 6 bases and J shed 4 bases, with 15 bases lying between them. The data belong to a study of blood T cells in healthy people across ages. Each sample yielded at least 7 million isolated PBMCs. Findings and limits, study-wide: In long-lived donors, naive CD4+ cell counts and diversity exceeded those of aged donors.

The sample comprised blood. This TCR derives from a woman of 80 years or more in good health. This chain joins TRBV12-3 or TRBV12-4 and TRBJ1-1, with D tentatively TRBD1 (6 bases). The CDR3 DNA sequence: TGTGCCAGCAGCCGGACAGTGGGGGGCACTGAAGCTTTCTTT. Protein product: CASSRTVGGTEAFF.